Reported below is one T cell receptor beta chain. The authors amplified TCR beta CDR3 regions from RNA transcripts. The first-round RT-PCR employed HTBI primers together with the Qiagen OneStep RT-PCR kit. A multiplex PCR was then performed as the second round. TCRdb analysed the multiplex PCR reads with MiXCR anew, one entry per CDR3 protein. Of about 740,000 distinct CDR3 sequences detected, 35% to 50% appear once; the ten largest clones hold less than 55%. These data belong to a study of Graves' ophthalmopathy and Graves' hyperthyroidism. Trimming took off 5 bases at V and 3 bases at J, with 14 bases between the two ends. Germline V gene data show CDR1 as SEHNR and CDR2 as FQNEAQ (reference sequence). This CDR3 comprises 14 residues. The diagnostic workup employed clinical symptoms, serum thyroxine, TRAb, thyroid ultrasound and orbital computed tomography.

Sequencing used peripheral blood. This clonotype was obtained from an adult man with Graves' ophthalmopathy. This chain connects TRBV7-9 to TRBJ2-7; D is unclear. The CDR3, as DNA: TGTGCCAGCAGCCCCCTGGGTCCAGGCTACGAGCAGTACTTC. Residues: CASSPLGPGYEQYF. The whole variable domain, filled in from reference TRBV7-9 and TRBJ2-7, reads DTGVSQNPRHKITKRGQNVTFRCDPISEHNRLYWYRQTLGQGPEFLTYFQNEAQLEKSRLLSDRFSAERPKGSFSTLEIQRTEQGDSAMYLCASSPLGPGYEQYFGPGTRLTVT.